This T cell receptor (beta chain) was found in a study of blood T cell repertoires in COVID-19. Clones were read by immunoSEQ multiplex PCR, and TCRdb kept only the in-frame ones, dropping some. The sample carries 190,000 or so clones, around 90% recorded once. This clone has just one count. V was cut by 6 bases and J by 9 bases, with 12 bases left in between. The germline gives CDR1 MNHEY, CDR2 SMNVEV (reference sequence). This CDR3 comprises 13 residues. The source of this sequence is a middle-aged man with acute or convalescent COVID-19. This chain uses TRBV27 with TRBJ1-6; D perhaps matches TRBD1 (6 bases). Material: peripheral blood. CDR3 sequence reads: CASRTTGISPLHF. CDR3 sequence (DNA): TGTGCCAGCAGGACAACAGGGATTTCACCCCTCCACTTT.